Each of the 23 T cell receptor beta chains below was sequenced from the same sample in a study of glioma-infiltrating T cells. The iRepertoire nested amplicon-rescue multiplex PCR amplified TCR alpha and beta CDR3s from RNA. In TCRdb, the multiplex PCR reads were re-called with MiXCR into one record per CDR3 protein. This table has 300,000 to 450,000 distinct CDR3 sequences, roughly 41% appearing once. The sample taken for sequencing was glioma tissue, nonneoplastic brain tissue, or PBMCs (not recorded which). These receptors came from a human donor with low-grade glioma or glioblastoma, undergoing nonglioma brain surgery, or in good health (not recorded which).

The chain carries TRBV7-2 and TRBJ2-7; 10 positions agree with TRBD1. With V trimmed by 5 bases and J by 4 bases, 5 bases remained unmatched. Germline CDR1 reads SGHTA; CDR2 reads FQGNSA. This CDR3 region has 14 residues. This chain's CDR3 is CASSHRDRGYEQYF. The CDR3 coding sequence is TGTGCCAGCAGCCACCGGGACAGGGGATACGAGCAGTACTTC.

The V gene is TRBV19, the J gene TRBJ1-1; D call uncertain. Germline V lookup: CDR1 LNHDA, CDR2 SQIVND (reference sequence). This CDR3 has 15 amino acids. With 3 bases removed from V and 4 bases from J, the gap between germline ends came to 15 bases. This CDR3 reads CASSITVRGSTEAFF. The CDR3, as DNA: TGTGCCAGTAGTATCACCGTCAGAGGGAGCACTGAAGCTTTCTTT.

The chain uses TRBV7-2 and TRBJ2-7, with 9 bases that match TRBD1. The CDR3 spans 14 residues. The V segment lost 5 bases and the J segment 4 bases; nucleotides outside the gene matches: 6. The germline gives CDR1 SGHTA, CDR2 FQGNSA. CDR3 protein: CASSRNGQGYEQYF. The CDR3 DNA sequence: TGTGCCAGCAGCCGAAACGGACAGGGGTACGAGCAGTACTTC.

This chain links TRBV24-1 with TRBJ2-1; no clear D. This CDR3 comprises 13 residues. The V and J ends lost 4 bases and 8 bases respectively, with 11 bases between them. Germline V gene sequence: CDR1 KGHDR, CDR2 SFDVKD. DNA for the CDR3: TGTGCCACCAGTGACGACGCAGTTTATGAGCAGTTCTTC. Its translation is CATSDDAVYEQFF.

The V call is TRBV4-1, the J call TRBJ2-1; no reliable D call. Germline V CDR1 and CDR2: MGHRA, YSYEKL. Deletions cut 1 base from V and 1 base from J, with 11 bases between. The CDR3 is 16 residues long. CDR3 sequence (DNA): TGCGCCAGCAGCCAAGTGGTAACTGTTTCCTACAATGAGCAGTTCTTC. Its translation is CASSQVVTVSYNEQFF.

V gene TRBV2 combines with J gene TRBJ1-1; D not certain. The CDR3 extends over 14 amino acids. Germline V gene lookup returns CDR1 SNHLY and CDR2 FYNNEI. Trimming stripped 6 bases from V and 5 bases from J, with 16 bases between. CDR3 loop: CASRQTSTGTEAFF. CDR3 sequence (DNA): TGTGCCAGCAGACAAACTTCAACGGGGACTGAAGCTTTCTTT.

About this clonotype: This clone may be a read error of a much larger clone one base away. This chain uses TRBV28 with TRBJ2-7, with D uncertain. Germline CDR1 reads MDHEN; CDR2 reads SYDVKM. The CDR3 is 13 residues long. The CDR3 DNA is TGTGCCTCCAAGCCCCGGGTCTCCTGCGAGCAGTACTTC. It is translated as CASKPRVSCEQYF. The full variable domain, with the rest looked up from reference TRBV28 and TRBJ2-7, is DVKVTQSSRYLVKRTGEKVFLECVQDMDHENMFWYRQDPGLGLRLIYFSYDVKMKEKGDIPEGYSVSREKKERFSLILESASTNQTSMYLCASKPRVSCEQYFGPGTRLTVT.

Concerning this clonotype: With a much larger clone just one base away, this may be a read error. The V and J genes are TRBV27 and TRBJ2-5, with unresolved D. The CDR3 is made up of 13 amino acids. Looked up from germline, CDR1 is MNHEY and CDR2 is SMNVEV (reference sequence). V was trimmed by 5 bases and J by 6 bases, leaving 13 bases between them. The CDR3 is CASSVLVSKTQYF. CDR3 in DNA: TGTGCCAGCAGTGTCCTAGTGTCAAAGACCCAGTACTTC.

The chain combines TRBV27 with TRBJ2-1; the match to TRBD2 covers 8 bases. Germline lookup yields CDR1 MNHEY and CDR2 SMNVEV (reference sequence). With V trimmed by 8 bases and J by 3 bases, 9 bases remained unmatched. This CDR3 has 15 amino acids. CDR3 protein: CASGRGLVLYNEQFF. CDR3 DNA: TGTGCCAGCGGGAGGGGACTAGTCCTCTACAATGAGCAGTTCTTC.

The DNA of the CDR3 is TGCAGTGCTAGTCGGGACAGTTACAACGAGCAGTACTTC. Encoded protein: CSASRDSYNEQYF. The chain has TRBV20-1 and TRBJ2-7; TRBD1 aligns across 7 bases. The CDR3 is 13 amino acids. Germline V CDR1 and CDR2: DFQATT, SNEGSKA (reference sequence). Losses at the gene ends were 3 bases for V and 5 bases for J; bases not matched to a gene: 7.

About this clonotype: Given a much more abundant clone one base away, this may be a read error. The chain links TRBV6-1 to TRBJ2-1, with 9 bases fitting TRBD2. The CDR3 covers 15 residues. Germline-derived CDR1 and CDR2 are MNHNS and SASEGT. The CDR3 DNA follows: TGTGGCAGCAGTGCCCGACTAGCGGAATACAGTGAGCAGTTCTTC. This codes for CGSSARLAEYSEQFF.

CDR3 bases: TGCGCCAGCAGCCCCCGGCTCTTGAACACTGAAGCTTTCTTT. This gives the protein CASSPRLLNTEAFF. The rearrangement uses TRBV4-1 and TRBJ1-1; D uncertain. The CDR3 has 14 amino acids. Germline V gives CDR1 MGHRA, CDR2 YSYEKL. The germline V and J ends were trimmed by 4 bases and 0 bases, with 9 bases remaining between them.

There are a few counts of this clonotype. The gene calls are TRBV6-1 and TRBJ2-7; tentatively, D is TRBD2 (6 bases). The CDR3 loop spans 14 amino acids. Germline loops: CDR1 MNHNS, CDR2 SASEGT. V was clipped by 7 bases and J by 6 bases, with 19 bases between them. CDR3 residues: CASTPAGRVSEQYF. CDR3 nucleotides: TGTGCCAGCACCCCGGCGGGACGAGTCTCCGAGCAGTACTTC.

This clonotype was counted between two and nine times. This chain connects TRBV11-2 to TRBJ1-5; D gene ambiguous. The CDR3 has 15 amino acids. Germline V gene sequence: CDR1 SGHAT, CDR2 FQNNGV. The V end lost 0 bases, the J end lost 3 bases, and 9 bases lay between the germline ends. Written as DNA, the CDR3 is TGTGCCAGCAGCTTAGATTTAACAGACAATCAGCCCCAGCATTTT. Protein product: CASSLDLTDNQPQHF. Complete variable domain (other parts from reference TRBV11-2 and TRBJ1-5): EAGVAQSPRYKIIEKRQSVAFWCNPISGHATLYWYQQILGQGPKLLIQFQNNGVVDDSQLPKDRFSAERLKGVDSTLKIQPAKLEDSAVYLCASSLDLTDNQPQHFGDGTRLSIL.

A remark on this clonotype: Relative to the germline gene, one junction end is altered; a read error may explain this. This chain joins TRBV28 and TRBJ2-7; 7 positions match TRBD1. CDR1 is MDHEN, CDR2 SYDVKM, per germline. CDR3 length: 17 residues. This CDR3 reads CAGSLSMGRGTPYEQYF. Here the CDR3 DNA reads TGTGCCGGCAGTTTATCGATGGGCAGGGGGACCCCCTACGAGCAGTACTTC.

The chain couples TRBV28 to TRBJ1-4; no clear D gene. Looked up from germline, CDR1 is MDHEN and CDR2 is SYDVKM. Trimming removed 1 base at V and 0 bases at J, with 12 bases between. The CDR3 spans 17 residues. The CDR3 bases are TGTGCCAGCAGTTTATCGGGATTAAGCGCAACTAATGAAAAACTGTTTTTT. Amino acid sequence: CASSLSGLSATNEKLFF.

The table lists this clonotype with many counts. CDR3 residues: CASIPPGLAGVHPSTDTQYF. Written as DNA, the CDR3 is TGTGCCAGCATCCCACCGGGGCTAGCGGGGGTACACCCTAGCACAGATACGCAGTATTTT. The V call is TRBV28, the J call TRBJ2-3; 10 bases are a match to TRBD2. The CDR3 runs to 20 residues. Germline-derived CDR1 and CDR2 are MDHEN and SYDVKM. The V segment lost 7 bases and the J segment 0 bases; nucleotides outside the gene matches: 19. The whole variable domain, remainder taken from reference TRBV28 and TRBJ2-3, is DVKVTQSSRYLVKRTGEKVFLECVQDMDHENMFWYRQDPGLGLRLIYFSYDVKMKEKGDIPEGYSVSREKKERFSLILESASTNQTSMYLCASIPPGLAGVHPSTDTQYFGPGTRLTVL.

As concerns this clonotype: A much larger clone lies a single base off, so this may be a read error. J is TRBJ1-2 and V is TRBV27; 8 bases match TRBD1. Germline assignment: CDR1 MNHEY and CDR2 SMNVEV (reference sequence). The CDR3 runs to 11 residues. CDR3 nucleotides: TGTGCCAGCGCAGGGGGCTATGGCTGCACCTTC. Translation gives CASAGGYGCTF.

This clonotype was seen ten or more times. The CDR3 loop is CASSLGDMTYNEQFF. CDR3 nucleotide sequence: TGTGCCAGCAGTTTGGGGGACATGACCTACAATGAGCAGTTCTTC. The chain is built from TRBV6-2 or TRBV6-3 and TRBJ2-1; maybe TRBD1 (6 bases). The CDR3 covers 15 residues. The V gene's germline CDR1 is MNHEY and CDR2 SVGEGT. Trimming shortened V by 4 bases and J by 2 bases, and 12 bases separated the two germline ends.

This clonotype was counted a few times. The J gene is TRBJ2-7, the V gene TRBV20-1, with 10 nucleotides matching TRBD2. Germline CDR1 is DFQATT and CDR2 is SNEGSKA (reference sequence). This CDR3 has 15 residues. With 1 base clipped from V and 2 bases from J, the junction kept 5 bases outside the gene matches. The CDR3 coding sequence is TGCAGTGCTAGAGGTCTCAGCGGGAGGGCCTACGAGCAGTACTTC. As protein: CSARGLSGRAYEQYF.

This chain uses TRBV28 with TRBJ2-7; D is perhaps TRBD1 (6 bases). The germline V and J ends were trimmed by 8 bases and 2 bases, with 16 bases remaining between them. The germline V gene encodes CDR1 MDHEN and CDR2 SYDVKM. This CDR3 region has 14 residues. The chain's CDR3 is CASHPRGLTYEQYF. For the CDR3, the DNA is TGTGCCAGCCACCCGAGGGGGTTAACCTACGAGCAGTACTTC.

Regarding this clonotype: The junction and the germline gene differ at one end; a read error may be behind it. The V and J genes are TRBV20-1 and TRBJ2-1; 8 nucleotides line up with TRBD2. CDR3 size: 15 residues. Germline V gives CDR1 DFQATT, CDR2 SNEGSKA (reference sequence). CDR3 coding DNA: TGCGGTGCTGGACCAACTAGCGGAGGTAACAATGAGCAGTTCTTC. Translated, it gives CGAGPTSGGNNEQFF.

The V gene is TRBV7-9, the J gene TRBJ1-2; D perhaps matches TRBD1 (6 bases). The V end lost 3 bases, the J end lost 2 bases, and 13 bases lay between the germline ends. Germline values: CDR1 SEHNR, CDR2 FQNEAQ (reference sequence). CDR3 size: 15 residues. The CDR3 bases are TGTGCCAGCAGCTTCAGTGCACAGGGAAACTATGGCTACACCTTC. It yields the protein CASSFSAQGNYGYTF.